Below are 23 T cell receptor beta chains sequenced from a single sample in a study of shared clonotypes between healthy human individuals. Clones were sequenced by immunoSEQ multiplex PCR, and TCRdb holds only the in-frame ones, with some missing. The data hold about 2.4 million clones, with 93% observed a single time. The specimen sequenced was naive CD4+ T cells from PBMCs. Indicated subset: CD45RA+ positively selected. The source is a man in his late teens or twenties in good health. Some clones in this sample may be carry-over from other donors' samples.

The V gene is TRBV5-6, the J gene TRBJ1-2; 9 bases line up with TRBD1. This CDR3 comprises 16 residues. The trim removed 4 bases at V and 4 bases at J, leaving 11 bases unmatched. Germline loops: CDR1 SGHDT, CDR2 YYEEEE. CDR3 region: CASSVGRTGVGYGYTF. The CDR3 DNA reads TGTGCCAGCAGCGTCGGCAGGACAGGGGTTGGCTATGGCTACACCTTC.

The CDR3, as DNA: TGTGCCAGCAGCCGTAGACAGAACACTGAAGCTTTCTTT. Translating gives CASSRRQNTEAFF. This chain links TRBV11-2 with TRBJ1-1, with D unclear. CDR3 size: 13 residues. Germline CDR1 SGHAT, CDR2 FQNNGV. The V and J ends lost 5 bases and 1 base respectively, with 8 bases between them.

The rearrangement uses TRBV7-2 and TRBJ2-7; D unresolved. Between the trimmed V and J ends, which lost 5 bases and 9 bases, there was a span of 14 bases. Germline V gives CDR1 SGHTA, CDR2 FQGNSA. The CDR3 is made up of 12 amino acids. In DNA form, the CDR3 reads TGTGCCAGCAGCCTACTGCGGCGAAGGCAGTACTTC. Translation gives CASSLLRRRQYF.

This clone showed up just a few times. The chain employs TRBV28 and TRBJ2-1; 9 bases map to TRBD2. The CDR3 runs to 18 residues. V was clipped by 2 bases and J by 4 bases; unmatched bases: 12. Germline CDR1 is MDHEN and CDR2 is SYDVKM. The CDR3: CASSLTSGLLRGYNEQFF. In DNA form, the CDR3 reads TGTGCCAGCAGTTTAACTAGCGGGTTACTCCGAGGTTACAATGAGCAGTTCTTC.

The gene calls are TRBV11-1 and TRBJ2-7, with TRBD2 as a possible D gene (6 bases). The CDR3 has 17 amino acids. V was clipped by 5 bases and J by 1 base, with 21 bases between them. Germline CDR1 reads SGHAT; CDR2 reads FQDESV (reference sequence). In DNA form, the CDR3 reads TGTGCCAGCAGCCTTGAGGCCGGCGGGATTAGTTCCTACGAGCAGTACTTC. As protein: CASSLEAGGISSYEQYF.

This chain joins TRBV6-6 and TRBJ2-7; D is undetermined. Germline CDR1 reads MNHNY; CDR2 reads SVGAGI (reference sequence). This CDR3 spans 15 amino acids. Trimming shortened V by 2 bases and J by 0 bases, and 11 bases separated the two germline ends. CDR3 sequence reads: CASSYRDSSSYEQYF. In nucleotides, the CDR3 is TGTGCCAGCAGTTACCGAGACTCAAGCTCCTACGAGCAGTACTTC.

This clone was picked up a small number of times. The gene calls are TRBV27 and TRBJ2-7; 10 bases agree with TRBD1. The CDR3 consists of 15 residues. Germline values: CDR1 MNHEY, CDR2 SMNVEV (reference sequence). V lost 5 bases, J lost 5 bases, and 9 bases stayed unmatched. The CDR3 is CASSVYRDRGDEQYF. CDR3 in DNA: TGTGCCAGCAGTGTCTACCGGGACAGGGGTGACGAGCAGTACTTC.

This chain links TRBV7-9 with TRBJ2-1, with 8 bases identical to TRBD1. The J segment lost 0 bases and the V segment lost 5 bases, leaving 12 bases of the junction unmatched. From germline, CDR1 is SEHNR and CDR2 FQNEAQ (reference sequence). The CDR3 has 18 residues. The CDR3, as DNA: TGTGCCAGCAGCCCGACAGGGGAGATAGGGAGCTCCTACAATGAGCAGTTCTTC. This translates into CASSPTGEIGSSYNEQFF. Combining the CDR3 with reference TRBV7-9 and TRBJ2-1 gives the whole variable domain DTGVSQNPRHKITKRGQNVTFRCDPISEHNRLYWYRQTLGQGPEFLTYFQNEAQLEKSRLLSDRFSAERPKGSFSTLEIQRTEQGDSAMYLCASSPTGEIGSSYNEQFFGPGTRLTVL.

The chain is built from TRBV4-2 and TRBJ2-1; 7 positions match TRBD2. This CDR3 has 16 amino acids. Looked up from germline, CDR1 is LGHNA and CDR2 is YNFKEQ. V lost 1 base to trimming and J lost 3 bases; unmatched junction nucleotides: 6. CDR3 protein: CASSQASAGRYNEQFF. The CDR3 DNA is TGTGCCAGCAGCCAAGCATCAGCGGGGCGCTACAATGAGCAGTTCTTC.

The chain combines TRBV2 with TRBJ2-7; TRBD2 matches 7 bases. Germline CDR1 SNHLY, CDR2 FYNNEI. The CDR3 runs 14 residues. Losses at the gene ends were 6 bases for V and 2 bases for J; bases not matched to a gene: 7. CDR3 region: CASRSGTTTYEQYF. CDR3 nucleotide sequence: TGTGCCAGCAGAAGCGGGACGACGACCTACGAGCAGTACTTC. Variable domain in full (rest from reference TRBV2 and TRBJ2-7): EPEVTQTPSHQVTQMGQEVILRCVPISNHLYFYWYRQILGQKVEFLVSFYNNEISEKSEIFDDQFSVERPDGSNFTLKIRSTKLEDSAMYFCASRSGTTTYEQYFGPGTRLTVT.

V usage is TRBV5-1 and J usage is TRBJ2-7; possibly TRBD2 for D (6 bases). V lost 0 bases to trimming and J lost 6 bases, with 10 bases between them. The germline gives CDR1 SGHRS, CDR2 YFSETQ. This CDR3 is 13 amino acids long. CDR3: CASSLVAGTEQYF. The CDR3 DNA reads TGCGCCAGCAGCTTGGTTGCGGGGACCGAGCAGTACTTC.

CDR3 sequence reads: CASTVGDWAGELFF. The DNA of the CDR3 is TGTGCCAGCACGGTGGGTGACTGGGCCGGGGAGCTGTTTTTT. J is TRBJ2-2 and V is TRBV28; D is unresolved. This CDR3 comprises 14 residues. Germline V gene sequence: CDR1 MDHEN, CDR2 SYDVKM. V gave up 7 bases and J gave up 6 bases, with 15 bases separating them.

The CDR3 region is CASSSQGAGQPQHF. As DNA, the CDR3 is TGTGCCAGCAGCTCCCAGGGGGCCGGACAGCCCCAGCATTTT. J is TRBJ1-5 and V is TRBV7-6; 8 bases agree with TRBD1. V lost 4 bases to trimming and J lost 7 bases; unmatched junction nucleotides: 6. The germline CDR1 and CDR2 sequences are SGHVS and FNYEAQ. The CDR3 has 14 residues.

This clone was recorded only once. V gene TRBV21-1 combines with J gene TRBJ2-1; the DNA was not compared with TRBD1, the D call given in the table. TRBV21-1 is deemed a pseudogene. The CDR3 has 15 amino acids. The CDR3 sequence is CASSTRTDSYNEQFF. CDR3 sequence (DNA): TGTGCCAGCAGCACCCGGACAGACTCCTACAATGAGCAGTTCTTC.

CDR3 bases: TGTGCCAGCAGGATGTCGAGACAGGGAGCAGATACGCAGTATTTT. This codes for CASRMSRQGADTQYF. The J gene is TRBJ2-3, the V gene TRBV11-2; 7 nucleotides align to TRBD1. Germline V gives CDR1 SGHAT, CDR2 FQNNGV. CDR3 length equals 15 residues. Trimming took 6 bases from V and 4 from J; bases not matched to a gene: 10.

The J gene is TRBJ1-1, the V gene TRBV5-5, with D unresolved. Trimming pared 3 bases from V and 2 bases from J, leaving 8 bases between. Germline V gene data show CDR1 as SGHKS and CDR2 as YYEKEE (reference sequence). The CDR3 extends over 13 amino acids. The CDR3 loop reads CASSSGPNTEAFF. As DNA, the CDR3 is TGTGCCAGCAGCTCGGGTCCAAACACTGAAGCTTTCTTT.

The chain links TRBV28 to TRBJ2-5, with D possibly TRBD1 on 5 matching bases. Trimming removed 8 bases from V and 0 bases from J, with 16 bases in between. CDR3 length: 15 residues. Germline lookup yields CDR1 MDHEN and CDR2 SYDVKM. The CDR3 coding sequence is TGTGCCAGCTCGATTAGGGGTCAGTACCAAGAGACCCAGTACTTC. As protein: CASSIRGQYQETQYF.

The rearrangement links TRBV29-1 to TRBJ1-2; no firm D call. CDR3 length equals 13 residues. Trimming shortened V by 6 bases and J by 4 bases, and 15 bases separated the two germline ends. Germline lookup yields CDR1 SQVTM and CDR2 ANQGSEA. The CDR3 DNA follows: TGCAGCGTCGCCATGCGGGGTGTCTATGGCTACACCTTC. This sequence encodes CSVAMRGVYGYTF. The full variable domain, completed using reference TRBV29-1 and TRBJ1-2, is SAVISQKPSRDICQRGTSLTIQCQVDSQVTMMFWYRQQPGQSLTLIATANQGSEATYESGFVIDKFPISRPNLTFSTLTVSNMSPEDSSIYLCSVAMRGVYGYTFGSGTRLTVV.

The chain has TRBV5-6 and TRBJ2-7, with 7 bases that match TRBD1. Germline V lookup: CDR1 SGHDT, CDR2 YYEEEE. The CDR3 has 15 residues. V gave up 2 bases and J gave up 3 bases; unmatched junction bases: 8. This CDR3 reads CASSFWSGGNYEQYF. The CDR3 nucleotides read TGTGCCAGCAGCTTTTGGTCAGGGGGTAACTACGAGCAGTACTTC.

For this clone: Distinct nucleotide sequences in the sample also encode this CDR3. The genes are TRBV6-1 and TRBJ2-5; D uncertain. The V end lost 3 bases, the J end lost 0 bases, and 5 bases lay between the germline ends. CDR1 is MNHNS, CDR2 SASEGT, per germline. CDR3 length: 13 residues. The CDR3 spells CASSDRYQETQYF. The CDR3 DNA follows: TGTGCCAGCAGTGATAGGTACCAAGAGACCCAGTACTTC.

As concerns this clone: Within the sample, other DNA sequences also encode this same CDR3. The chain couples TRBV18 to TRBJ2-7; D possibly uses TRBD1 or TRBD2 (5 bases each). Germline V gene data show CDR1 as KGHSH and CDR2 as LQKENI. The V end lost 2 bases, the J end lost 0 bases, and 11 bases lay between the germline ends. There are 15 residues in the CDR3. CDR3 region: CASSPGTGSSYEQYF. CDR3 sequence (DNA): TGTGCCAGCTCACCAGGGACGGGGAGCTCCTACGAGCAGTACTTC.

The rearrangement links TRBV7-3 to TRBJ2-2, with 10 bases aligning to TRBD2. With 5 bases clipped from V and 4 bases from J, the junction kept 7 bases outside the gene matches. This CDR3 is 16 amino acids long. Germline V CDR1 and CDR2: SGHTA, FQGTGA. Written as DNA, the CDR3 is TGTGCCAGCAGCCCTCTAGCGGGAGCTGGCACCGGGGAGCTGTTTTTT. The encoded protein is CASSPLAGAGTGELFF.

The rearrangement links TRBV5-1 to TRBJ2-1; no clear D gene. This CDR3 comprises 14 residues. Looked up from germline, CDR1 is SGHRS and CDR2 is YFSETQ. Trimming pared 1 base from V and 3 bases from J, leaving 8 bases between. CDR3 loop: CASSLKGNYNEQFF. The DNA for the CDR3 is TGCGCCAGCAGCTTGAAAGGGAACTACAATGAGCAGTTCTTC.